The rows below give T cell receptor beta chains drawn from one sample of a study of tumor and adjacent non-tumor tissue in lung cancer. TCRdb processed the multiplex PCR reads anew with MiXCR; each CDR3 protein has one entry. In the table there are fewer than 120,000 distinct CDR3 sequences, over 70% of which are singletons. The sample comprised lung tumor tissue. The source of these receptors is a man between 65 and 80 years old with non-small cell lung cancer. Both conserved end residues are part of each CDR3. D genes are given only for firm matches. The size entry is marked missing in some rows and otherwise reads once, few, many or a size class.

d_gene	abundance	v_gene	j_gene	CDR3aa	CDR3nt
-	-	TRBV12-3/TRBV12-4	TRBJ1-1	CAISFRDEQKAFF	TGTGCCATCAGTTTTCGGGACGAGCAGAAAGCTTTCTTT
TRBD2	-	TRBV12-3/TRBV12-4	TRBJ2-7	CASSTISGRTYEQYF	TGTGCCAGCAGTACGATTAGCGGGAGAACCTACGAGCAATACTTC
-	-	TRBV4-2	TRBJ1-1	CASGQRPQQYTEAFF	TGTGCCAGCGGCCAACGGCCTCAACAGTATACTGAAGCTTTCTTT
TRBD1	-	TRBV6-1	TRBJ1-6	CANSEGGQSHSPLHF	TGTGCCAACAGTGAGGGGGGACAGAGTCATTCACCCCTCCACTTT
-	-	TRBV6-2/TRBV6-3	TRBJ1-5	CASSQNLVVNQPQHF	TGTGCCAGCAGTCAGAACCTTGTGGTCAATCAGCCCCAGCATTTT
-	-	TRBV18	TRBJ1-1	CASSPRMTGEVYTETFF	TGTGCCAGCTCACCAAGGATGACAGGTGAGGTTTACACTGAAACTTTCTTT
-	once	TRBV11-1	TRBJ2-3	CASSWEDRDTQYF	TGTGCCAGCAGCTGGGAGGATCGAGATACGCAGTATTTT
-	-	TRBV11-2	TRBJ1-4	CTSSRSGTSNERLYF	TGTACCAGCAGCAGAAGTGGGACAAGTAATGAAAGACTGTATTTT
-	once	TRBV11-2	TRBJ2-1	CASSFNPDLNNEQFF	TGTGCCAGCAGCTTCAACCCCGACCTAAACAATGAGCAGTTCTTC
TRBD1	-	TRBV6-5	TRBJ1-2	CASSYSETGQLSGNTF	TGTGCCAGCAGTTACTCCGAGACAGGGCAGCTGAGTGGCAACACCTTC
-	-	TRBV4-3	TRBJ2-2	CANSPITSWMLGELFF	TGCGCCAATAGCCCTATAACTAGCTGGATGCTGGGGGAGCTGTTTTTT
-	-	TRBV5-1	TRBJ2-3	CANSLGLEAYLDTQYF	TGCGCCAACAGCCTAGGACTCGAGGCTTATTTAGATACGCAGTATTTT
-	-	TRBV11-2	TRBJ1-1	CASSRAGGDTEAFF	TGTGCCAGCAGCAGGGCGGGCGGTGACACTGAAGCTTTCTTT
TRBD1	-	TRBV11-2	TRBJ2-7	CASSLVLGQGSYEQYF	TGTGCCAGCAGCTTAGTCCTCGGACAGGGGAGCTACGAGCAGTACTTC
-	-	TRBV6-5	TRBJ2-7	CASSHSTGLNSGEHYF	TGTGCCAGCAGTCACTCTACGGGACTTAATTCGGGGGAGCATTACTTC
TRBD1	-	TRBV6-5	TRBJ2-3	CASSCDRGNQPQYF	TGTGCCAGCAGTTGTGACAGGGGAAATCAGCCCCAGTATTTT
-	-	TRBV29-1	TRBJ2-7	CSAGNYEQYF	TGCAGCGCCGGGAACTACGAACAGTACTTC
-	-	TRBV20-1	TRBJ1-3	CSARANSSGKTIYF	TGCAGTGCTAGAGCTAACAGCTCTGGAAAGACCATATATTTT
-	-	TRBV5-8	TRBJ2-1	CVSTLFNLDEQSF	TGTGTCAGCACCTTATTTAACCTGGATGAGCAGTCCTTC
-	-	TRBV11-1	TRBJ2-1	CASSPTVSYNEQFF	TGTGCCAGCAGCCCAACGGTTTCCTACAATGAGCAGTTCTTC
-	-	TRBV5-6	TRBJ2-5	CGSSRSITDRVGTQYF	TGTGGCAGTAGCCGTTCCATTACCGACAGAGTAGGGACCCAGTACTTC
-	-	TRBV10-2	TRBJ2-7	CASSESIWQDLTYEQYF	TGCGCCAGCAGTGAGTCGATTTGGCAGGACCTCACCTACGAGCAGTACTTC
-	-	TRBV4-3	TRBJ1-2	CASSQAMEPYGYAF	TGCGCAAGCAGCCAAGCGATGGAACCCTATGGCTACGCCTTC
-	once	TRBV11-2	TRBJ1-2	CANSLVGGCYTF	TGTGCCAACAGCTTAGTGGGGGGATGCTACACCTTC
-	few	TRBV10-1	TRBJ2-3	CASIDGAAGTDTQYF	TGCGCCAGTATTGATGGGGCGGCTGGCACAGATACACAGTATTTT
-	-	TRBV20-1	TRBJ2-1	CSAGGQMYNEQLF	TGCAGTGCAGGCGGACAAATGTACAATGAGCAGCTTTTC
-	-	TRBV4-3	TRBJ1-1	CVSSQTSAGRGTEALF	TGCGTCAGCAGCCAAACATCAGCAGGTAGGGGCACTGAAGCTTTGTTT
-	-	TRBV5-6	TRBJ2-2	CASSFVSRELFF	TGTGCCAGCAGCTTCGTTAGCAGGGAGTTGTTTTTT
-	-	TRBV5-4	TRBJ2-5	CVSSLVGVVGETQYF	TGTGTCAGCAGCTTGGTGGGAGTTGTTGGGGAGACCCAGTATTTC
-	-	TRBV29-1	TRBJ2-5	CNTKPYLLTGQETQYF	TGCAATACCAAGCCCTACCTCCTGACAGGTCAAGAGACCCAGTACTTC
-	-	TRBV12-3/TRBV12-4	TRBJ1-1	CASRGCEVFF	TGTGCCAGCAGAGGGTGTGAAGTTTTCTTT
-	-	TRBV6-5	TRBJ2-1	CASRESGHCEQFF	TGTGCCAGCAGAGAGTCCGGCCACTGTGAGCAGTTCTTC
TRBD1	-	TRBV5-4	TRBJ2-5	CANCLLRGITRETQYF	TGTGCCAACTGCCTTCTCAGGGGGATAACGAGAGAGACCCAGTACTTC
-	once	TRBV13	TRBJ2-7	CASSSTMRDEQYF	TGTGCCAGCAGCTCAACCATGCGGGATGAGCAGTACTTC
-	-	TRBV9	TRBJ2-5	CASSGGLFLEETQYF	TGTGCCAGCAGCGGTGGTCTCTTTCTGGAAGAGACCCAGTACTTC
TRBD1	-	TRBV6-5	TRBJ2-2	CASSLQGANTGELFF	TGTGCCAGTAGCCTCCAGGGGGCGAACACGGGGGAGCTGTTTTTT
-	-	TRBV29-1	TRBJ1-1	CNVVAERPEAFF	TGCAACGTAGTGGCTGAGAGGCCTGAAGCTTTCTTT
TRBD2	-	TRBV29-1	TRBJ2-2	CSADVAGATGELFF	TGCAGCGCTGACGTAGCGGGGGCCACTGGGGAGTTGTTTTTT
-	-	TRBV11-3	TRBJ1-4	CASSRTVSGELLFF	TGTGCCAGCAGTAGGACAGTCTCTGGTGAATTATTGTTTTTT
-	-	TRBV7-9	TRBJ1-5	CASSLYNQPQHF	TGTGCCAGCAGCCTTTACAATCAGCCCCAACATTTT
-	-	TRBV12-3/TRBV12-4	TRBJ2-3	CTSSLVRDWEGEFYLTQYF	TGTACGAGCAGTTTGGTCCGGGACTGGGAAGGGGAGTTTTATTTGACGCAGTATTTT
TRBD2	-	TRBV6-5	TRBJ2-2	CASNYSGLAGRYTGELSF	TGTGCCAGCAATTACTCCGGACTAGCGGGAAGATACACCGGGGAGCTGTCTTTT
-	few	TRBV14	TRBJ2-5	CTSSQAGTQYF	TGTACTAGCAGCCAAGCGGGTACCCAGTATTTC
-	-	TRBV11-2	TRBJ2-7	CATTRTRTGDSGDYEQYF	TGTGCCACCACCAGAACCAGGACGGGGGACTCTGGGGACTACGAGCAGTACTTC
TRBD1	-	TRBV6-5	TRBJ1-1	CVSRTGYTEAFF	TGTGTCAGTAGGACAGGGTACACTGAAGCTTTCTTT
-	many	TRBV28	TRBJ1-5	CASILSQGRNQPQHF	TGTGCCAGCATTCTCTCCCAGGGGAGAAATCAGCCCCAGCATTTT
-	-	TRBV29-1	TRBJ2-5	CSAKTYLHTGQDTQYF	TGCAGCGCCAAGACCTACCTCCACACAGGTCAAGATACCCAATACTTC
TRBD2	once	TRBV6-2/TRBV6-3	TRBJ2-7	CVSTDDGSGRHYEQYF	TGTGTCAGCACCGACGACGGTAGCGGGAGACACTACGAGCAATACTTC
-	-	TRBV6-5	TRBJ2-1	CASSMRSWRFNEQFF	TGTGCCAGCAGTATGAGGTCATGGAGGTTCAATGAGCAGTTCTTC
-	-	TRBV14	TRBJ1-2	CASSQTYLGGHTF	TGTGCCAGCAGCCAAACATATTTAGGTGGCCACACCTTC
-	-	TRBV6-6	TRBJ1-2	CASNFKPPNYGYTF	TGTGCCAGCAATTTTAAACCTCCAAACTATGGCTATACCTTC
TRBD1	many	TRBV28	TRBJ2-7	CASSIYRGQSYEQYF	TGTGCCAGCAGTATCTACAGGGGTCAATCCTACGAGCAGTACTTC
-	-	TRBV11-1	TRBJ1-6	CVSGLDHSPLHF	TGTGTCAGCGGCTTGGATCATTCACCCCTCCACTTT
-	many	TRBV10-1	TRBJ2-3	CASSDGAAGTDTQYF	TGCGCCAGCAGTGATGGGGCGGCTGGCACAGATACGCAGTATTTT